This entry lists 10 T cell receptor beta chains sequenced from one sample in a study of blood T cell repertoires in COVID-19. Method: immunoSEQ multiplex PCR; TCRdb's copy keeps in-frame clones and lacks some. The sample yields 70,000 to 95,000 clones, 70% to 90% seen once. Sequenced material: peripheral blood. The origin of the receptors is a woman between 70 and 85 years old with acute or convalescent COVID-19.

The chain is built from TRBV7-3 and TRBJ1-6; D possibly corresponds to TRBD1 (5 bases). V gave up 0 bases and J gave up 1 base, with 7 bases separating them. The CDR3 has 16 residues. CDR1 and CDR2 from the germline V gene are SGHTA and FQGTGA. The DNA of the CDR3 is TGTGCCAGCAGCTTAACTGGGGGGTCCTATAATTCACCCCTCCACTTT. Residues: CASSLTGGSYNSPLHF. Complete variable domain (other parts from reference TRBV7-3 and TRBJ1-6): GAGVSQTPSNKVTEKGKYVELRCDPISGHTALYWYRQSLGQGPEFLIYFQGTGAADDSGLPNDRFFAVRPEGSVSTLKIQRTERGDSAVYLCASSLTGGSYNSPLHFGNGTRLTVT.

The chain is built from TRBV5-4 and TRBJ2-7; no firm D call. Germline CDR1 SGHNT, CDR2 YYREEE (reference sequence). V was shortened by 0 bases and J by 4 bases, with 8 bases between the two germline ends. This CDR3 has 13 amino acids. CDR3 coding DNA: TGTGCCAGCAGCTTGGACCTAGTGTACGAGCAGTACTTC. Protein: CASSLDLVYEQYF.

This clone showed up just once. The CDR3 here is CASSPRTGNYNEQFF. CDR3 bases: TGTGCCAGCAGTCCTCGGACAGGGAACTACAATGAGCAGTTCTTC. The chain has TRBV28 and TRBJ2-1, with 8 bases matching TRBD1. Germline CDR1 reads MDHEN; CDR2 reads SYDVKM. The V and J ends lost 5 bases and 3 bases, in that order; junction bases with no gene match: 6. The CDR3 extends over 15 amino acids.

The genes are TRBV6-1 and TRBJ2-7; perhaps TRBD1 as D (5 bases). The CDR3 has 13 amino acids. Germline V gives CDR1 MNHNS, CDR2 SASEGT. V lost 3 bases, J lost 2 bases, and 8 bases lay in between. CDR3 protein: CASSEDNTYEQYF. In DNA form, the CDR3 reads TGTGCCAGCAGTGAGGACAATACCTACGAGCAGTACTTC.

The CDR3 region is CASSQTAYEQYF. CDR3 DNA sequence: TGTGCCAGCAGTCAGACAGCCTACGAGCAGTACTTC. This chain uses TRBV28 with TRBJ2-7; D might be TRBD1 (5 bases). Germline values: CDR1 MDHEN, CDR2 SYDVKM. This CDR3 contains 12 residues. V was trimmed by 5 bases and J by 2 bases, leaving 7 bases between them.

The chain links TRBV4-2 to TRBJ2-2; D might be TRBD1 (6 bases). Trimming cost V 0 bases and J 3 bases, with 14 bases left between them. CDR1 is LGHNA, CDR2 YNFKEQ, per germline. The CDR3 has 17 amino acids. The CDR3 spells CASSQESHRAYTGELFF. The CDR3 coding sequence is TGTGCCAGCAGCCAAGAATCTCACAGGGCCTACACCGGGGAGCTGTTTTTT.

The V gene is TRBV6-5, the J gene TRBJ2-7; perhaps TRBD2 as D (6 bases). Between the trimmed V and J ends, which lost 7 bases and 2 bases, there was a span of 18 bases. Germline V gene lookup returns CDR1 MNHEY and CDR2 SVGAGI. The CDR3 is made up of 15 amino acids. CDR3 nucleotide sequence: TGTGCCAGCACCCCCGGGGTAGCGGTTACCTACGAGCAGTACTTC. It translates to CASTPGVAVTYEQYF.

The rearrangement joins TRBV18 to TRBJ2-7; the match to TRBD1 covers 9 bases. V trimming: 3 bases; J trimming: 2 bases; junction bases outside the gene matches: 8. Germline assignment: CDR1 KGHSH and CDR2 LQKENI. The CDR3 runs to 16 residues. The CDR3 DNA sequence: TGTGCCAGCTCACCTCCGGGACAGGGTATCCCCTACGAGCAGTACTTC. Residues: CASSPPGQGIPYEQYF.

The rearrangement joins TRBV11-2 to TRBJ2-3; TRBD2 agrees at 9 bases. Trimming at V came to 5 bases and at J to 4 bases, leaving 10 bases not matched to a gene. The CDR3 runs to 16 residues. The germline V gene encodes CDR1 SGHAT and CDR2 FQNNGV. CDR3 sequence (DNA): TGTGCCAGCAGCCCACGAGTAGCGGGAGCGGCAGATACGCAGTATTTT. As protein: CASSPRVAGAADTQYF.

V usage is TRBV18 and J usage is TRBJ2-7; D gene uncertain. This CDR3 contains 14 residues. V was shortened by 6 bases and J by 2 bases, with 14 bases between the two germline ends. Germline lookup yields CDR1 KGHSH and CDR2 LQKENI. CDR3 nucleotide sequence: TGTGCCAGCTCGAGAGACACCCAGGCCTACGAGCAGTACTTC. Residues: CASSRDTQAYEQYF.